The 21 T cell receptor beta chains given below trace back to one sample, sequenced in a study of T cells after yellow fever vaccination. In TCRdb, the 5' RACE reads were re-called with MiXCR into one record per CDR3 protein. The sample shows under 200,000 distinct CDR3 sequences, 11% of them seen only once. Sample: CD8+ T cells sorted from PBMCs, taken 15 days after the yellow fever booster vaccination. These receptors all stem from a man younger than 35 who received the YFV17D yellow fever vaccine.

V and J are TRBV6-2 or TRBV6-3 and TRBJ2-7; 7 bases are a match to TRBD2. The germline V gene has CDR1 MNHEY and CDR2 SVGEGT. J gave up 5 bases and V 4 bases, and 8 bases lay outside the gene matches. The CDR3 runs to 14 residues. CDR3 coding DNA: TGTGCCAGCAGTTCCGCGGGGGAGGCCAACGAGCAGTACTTC. This encodes CASSSAGEANEQYF.

V gene TRBV15 combines with J gene TRBJ1-5, with D perhaps matching TRBD1 (5 bases). The germline CDR1 and CDR2 sequences are LNHNV and YYDKDF (reference sequence). V was clipped by 0 bases and J by 3 bases, with 9 bases between them. The CDR3 contains 15 residues. CDR3 residues: CATSRDTGPNQPQHF. DNA of the CDR3: TGTGCCACCAGCAGAGATACAGGCCCCAATCAGCCCCAGCATTTT.

This clonotype was seen a handful of times. The chain's CDR3 is CSARDLVAGEINEQFF. The CDR3 DNA reads as TGCAGTGCTAGAGACCTGGTAGCGGGTGAAATCAATGAGCAGTTCTTC. V and J are TRBV20-1 and TRBJ2-1, with 7 bases matching TRBD2. This CDR3 is built from 16 residues. V lost 0 bases to trimming and J lost 6 bases; unmatched junction nucleotides: 11. In germline, CDR1 is DFQATT, CDR2 SNEGSKA (reference sequence).

This sequence joins TRBV5-1 and TRBJ1-1; no firm D call. The germline CDR1 and CDR2 sequences are SGHRS and YFSETQ. The CDR3 sequence is 13 residues long. The V end lost 4 bases, the J end lost 1 base, and 8 bases lay between the germline ends. The CDR3 DNA reads TGCGCCAGCAGCATTGTGGGGAACACTGAAGCTTTCTTT. The encoded protein is CASSIVGNTEAFF.

This clonotype was seen many times. J is TRBJ1-1 and V is TRBV5-5; D is perhaps TRBD1 (5 bases). Trimming stripped 1 base from V and 1 base from J, with 11 bases between. The germline CDR1 and CDR2 sequences are SGHKS and YYEKEE (reference sequence). The CDR3 loop spans 15 amino acids. The CDR3 DNA reads as TGTGCCAGCAGCTTGTTACGGAGGGGGAACACTGAAGCTTTCTTT. It specifies CASSLLRRGNTEAFF.

This clonotype has only a few counts. This sequence joins TRBV4-1 and TRBJ2-2, with 15 nucleotides matching TRBD2. The CDR3 covers 19 residues. V lost 1 base, J lost 5 bases, and 8 bases stayed unmatched. Germline V gene sequence: CDR1 MGHRA, CDR2 YSYEKL. The CDR3 sequence is CASSQVPGLAGGLTGELFF. Here the CDR3 DNA reads TGCGCCAGCAGCCAAGTTCCGGGACTAGCGGGGGGATTGACCGGGGAGCTGTTTTTT.

This clonotype was picked up many times. The chain couples TRBV11-2 to TRBJ2-3; 7 nucleotides match TRBD1. CDR3 size: 14 residues. After removal of 4 bases from V and 7 bases from J, the junction contained 8 bases not matched to a gene. Germline loops: CDR1 SGHAT, CDR2 FQNNGV. The CDR3 region is CASSSPRGLHTQYF. CDR3 sequence (DNA): TGTGCCAGCAGCTCTCCCAGGGGGTTACATACGCAGTATTTT. The full variable domain, completed using reference TRBV11-2 and TRBJ2-3, is EAGVAQSPRYKIIEKRQSVAFWCNPISGHATLYWYQQILGQGPKLLIQFQNNGVVDDSQLPKDRFSAERLKGVDSTLKIQPAKLEDSAVYLCASSSPRGLHTQYFGPGTRLTVL.

V gene TRBV5-5 combines with J gene TRBJ2-1; perhaps TRBD2 as D (7 bases). CDR3 size: 15 residues. Germline values: CDR1 SGHKS, CDR2 YYEKEE (reference sequence). Trimming shortened V by 6 bases and J by 4 bases, and 17 bases separated the two germline ends. CDR3 sequence: CASILGGGPYNEQFF. Written as DNA, the CDR3 is TGTGCCAGCATCCTTGGGGGGGGGCCGTACAATGAGCAGTTCTTC.

The chain recombines TRBV20-1 with TRBJ1-6; D remains unclear. The CDR3 has 16 amino acids. Trimming removed 1 base at V and 5 bases at J, with 15 bases between. The germline V gene has CDR1 DFQATT and CDR2 SNEGSKA (reference sequence). CDR3: CSARGEGDSNNSPLHF. Written as DNA, the CDR3 is TGCAGTGCTAGAGGGGAGGGCGATTCGAATAATTCACCCCTCCACTTT.

The chain recombines TRBV7-9 with TRBJ2-5; no definite D call. Germline lookup yields CDR1 SEHNR and CDR2 FQNEAQ (reference sequence). Trimming cost V 2 bases and J 0 bases, with 16 bases left between them. This CDR3 region has 17 residues. CDR3 protein: CASSLLHGRPYQETQYF. CDR3 bases: TGTGCCAGCAGCTTACTCCACGGACGACCGTACCAAGAGACCCAGTACTTC.

This clonotype was seen a few times. The CDR3 sequence is CASSSGTGSTEAFF. The DNA for the CDR3 is TGTGCCAGCAGTTCCGGGACAGGGAGCACTGAAGCTTTCTTT. The V and J genes are TRBV5-6 and TRBJ1-1; 9 nucleotides match TRBD1. With V trimmed by 5 bases and J by 4 bases, 6 bases remained unmatched. The germline V gene has CDR1 SGHDT and CDR2 YYEEEE. The CDR3 runs to 14 residues.

The J gene is TRBJ1-1, the V gene TRBV6-1; D uncertain. V dropped 1 base and J dropped 0 bases, with 9 bases sitting between them. The CDR3 extends over 15 amino acids. CDR1 and CDR2 from the germline V gene are MNHNS and SASEGT. Here the CDR3 DNA reads TGTGCCAGCAGTGAAGGGTACGTCATGAACACTGAAGCTTTCTTT. Its translation is CASSEGYVMNTEAFF.

This chain connects TRBV5-1 to TRBJ2-7; D gene uncertain. The CDR3 extends over 14 amino acids. Germline V gene sequence: CDR1 SGHRS, CDR2 YFSETQ. Trimming took 0 bases from V and 3 from J, leaving 10 bases between them. This chain's CDR3 is CASSLVGAGYEQYV. The CDR3 DNA follows: TGCGCCAGCAGCTTGGTAGGAGCTGGCTACGAGCAGTACGTC.

V and J are TRBV7-9 and TRBJ1-6, with D possibly TRBD1 on 5 matching bases. Between the trimmed V and J ends, which lost 8 bases and 2 bases, there was a span of 7 bases. Looked up from germline, CDR1 is SEHNR and CDR2 is FQNEAQ (reference sequence). This CDR3 region has 13 residues. Written as DNA, the CDR3 is TGTGCCAGCTCGGGACCCTATAATTCACCCCTCCACTTT. Encoded protein: CASSGPYNSPLHF.

This chain joins TRBV12-3 or TRBV12-4 and TRBJ2-3; D is perhaps TRBD2 (6 bases). Between the trimmed V and J ends, which lost 3 bases and 2 bases, there was a span of 9 bases. The CDR3 consists of 14 residues. The CDR3 is CASSFSGPTDTQYF. The CDR3 DNA sequence: TGTGCCAGCAGTTTCAGCGGGCCCACAGATACGCAGTATTTT.

In the case of this clonotype: The junction departs from germline at one end; a sequencing error may be responsible. This chain links TRBV20-1 with TRBJ2-1; possible D gene TRBD2, 5 bases. The CDR3 has 13 amino acids. Germline lookup yields CDR1 DFQATT and CDR2 SNEGSKA (reference sequence). CDR3 DNA: TGCAGTGCTCTCTTAGCGTCATACAATGACCAGTTCTTC. The encoded protein is CSALLASYNDQFF.

The gene calls are TRBV6-5 and TRBJ2-7; TRBD2 aligns across 7 bases. V lost 0 bases and J lost 6; bases outside the gene matches: 8. Germline V gives CDR1 MNHEY, CDR2 SVGAGI. The CDR3 covers 15 residues. This CDR3 is CASSYSPPTGGEQYV. CDR3 DNA: TGTGCCAGCAGTTACTCTCCTCCGACGGGAGGCGAGCAGTACGTC.

This clonotype was observed a few times. The rearrangement uses TRBV12-3 or TRBV12-4 and TRBJ1-4; maybe TRBD1 (5 bases). V was pared by 8 bases and J by 3 bases, with 19 bases between. The CDR3 is 16 amino acids. CDR3 in amino acids: CASSAPEGTSNEKLFF. The CDR3 coding sequence is TGTGCCAGCTCTGCTCCAGAGGGGACCTCTAATGAAAAACTGTTTTTT.

The gene calls are TRBV7-2 and TRBJ1-2, with a weak D call TRBD1 (6 bases). Between the trimmed V and J ends, which lost 3 bases and 4 bases, there was a span of 15 bases. The CDR3 is 15 residues long. The germline gives CDR1 SGHTA, CDR2 FQGNSA. The CDR3 bases are TGTGCCAGCAGCTTCGCAGGGGAGATGGGCTATGGCTACACCTTC. Amino acid sequence: CASSFAGEMGYGYTF. The variable domain in full, completed from reference TRBV7-2 and TRBJ1-2, reads GAGVSQSPSNKVTEKGKDVELRCDPISGHTALYWYRQSLGQGLEFLIYFQGNSAPDKSGLPSDRFSAERTGGSVSTLTIQRTQQEDSAVYLCASSFAGEMGYGYTFGSGTRLTVV.

This chain joins TRBV6-5 and TRBJ2-7; possible D gene TRBD2, 6 bases. Trimming cost V 0 bases and J 5 bases, with 11 bases left between them. The germline V gene has CDR1 MNHEY and CDR2 SVGAGI. CDR3 length: 14 residues. The CDR3, as DNA: TGTGCCAGCAGTTACTCCCAATCGGGGGACGAGCAGTACGTC. Translating gives CASSYSQSGDEQYV.

This clonotype was seen only a few times. The V gene is TRBV21-1, the J gene TRBJ2-5; the D segment call TRBD2 is taken from the table without a DNA check. TRBV21-1 is marked as a pseudogene. The CDR3 is 18 residues long. DNA for the CDR3: TGTGCCAGCAGCAAAACTCGACGACTAGCGGGGTTGGAAGAGACCCAGTACTTC. The encoded protein is CASSKTRRLAGLEETQYF.